This T cell receptor (beta chain) was documented in a study of a mutant IDH1 vaccine in newly diagnosed glioma (dated by TCRdb to about 2021). Concerning the study at large: The approximately 29 treated patients were roughly 62% male and around 38% female, with a mean age of approximately 38 years. Prior to enrollment, patients had been given standard therapy consisting of radiotherapy alone, temozolomide alone, or radiochemotherapy with temozolomide, with the combination given to most patients. Six visits were used for peripheral blood collection: V03 (baseline), V05, V07, V10, V12 and V13. Longitudinal TCRB deep sequencing was performed for about 25 treated patients wherever samples were available for exploratory analyses. Paper-wide results and their limitations: Vaccine-induced immune responses across multiple MHC alleles were detected in 90% to 95% of patients. Pseudoprogression appeared unrelated to alterations in the top peripheral T cell clonotypes detected by TCRB sequencing. PBMC samples for TCRB deep sequencing were selected based on availability. The authors stated that sample limitations prevented analyses of patient blood samples from being reproduced.

The sample's time point label is to be understood as: baseline, week 1 (first vaccination visit). Read against the paper, the sample's treatment or condition label means: pre-vaccination baseline after standard-of-care therapy. Donors had newly diagnosed WHO grade 3 or 4 IDH1-mutant astrocytomas with loss of nuclear ATRX. The samples were drawn from NOA16, a multicentre, single-arm, open-label phase I trial in Germany that tested a mutant IDH1 peptide vaccine in humans for the first time. Blood drawn at visit V03 was used as the baseline sample for immunogenicity testing. The DNeasy Blood and Tissue Kit was used to extract genomic DNA from EDTA blood for TCRB sequencing. Via the germline V gene, CDR1 is SGDLS and CDR2 YYNGEE. Trimming removed 4 bases from V and 12 bases from J, leaving 19 bases between the germline ends. From the cysteine up to the phenylalanine, the CDR3 has a length of 13 residues. Only the CDR3 portion is preserved as DNA: 39 bases, with reading frame beginning at the first base.

The method behind the library was the immunoSEQ multiplex PCR assay. Rearranged TCR beta chain sequences were amplified with the hsTCRB Kit following the manufacturer's protocol. Sequencing of TCRB libraries was carried out on an Illumina MiSeq. Per the authors' processing: The kit vendor's proprietary platform handled demultiplexing, trimming and gene mapping. Not all clones reach the TCRdb copy of this immuneACCESS table, which keeps in-frame sequences only. Checked studies attribute under half of the gap to unresolved V genes and leave the rest unexplained. That table supplies the V and J calls and clone size; D and trimming were determined from the DNA. The sample profile shows tens of thousands of clones; approximately 80% of them were found once. Roughly 19% of the sample belongs to the ten largest clones. Turning to this clone: Its target antigen remains unknown. No base quality values were provided; no much bigger clone lies one nucleotide off.

The chain employs TRBV9 and TRBJ1-1; the D gene is possibly TRBD1, with 5 bases matching. This clonotype was obtained from a man aged 18 to 29 with glioma. The sequencing here drew on PBMCs, taken from a glioma patient treated with radiotherapy, temozolomide or both. The CDR3 reads as follows: CASSPGGSVWTFF. Here is the DNA: TGTGCCAGCAGCCCTGGGGGGTCGGTATGGACTTTCTTT.